This entry lists 24 T cell receptor beta chains sequenced from one sample in a study of T cell responses to AZD1222 COVID-19 vaccine. Profiling relied on immunoSEQ multiplex PCR, and the TCRdb table lists in-frame clones only, not all of them. The sample has 100,000 to 150,000 clones, 87% seen once. The sequencing here drew on peripheral blood, taken on day 0 of AZD1222 vaccination. All receptors come from an adult in good health.

The DNA of the CDR3 is TGTGCCAGCAGCCCTGTCCAGGGTGGGTACGAGCAGTACTTC. Translating it yields CASSPVQGGYEQYF. The chain links TRBV7-2 to TRBJ2-7, with D maybe TRBD1 (5 bases). This CDR3 spans 14 amino acids. The V end lost 5 bases, the J end lost 4 bases, and 15 bases lay between the germline ends. Germline V lookup: CDR1 SGHTA, CDR2 FQGNSA.

The V gene is TRBV28, the J gene TRBJ1-1; D is unresolved. V shed 3 bases and J shed 6 bases, with 11 bases lying between them. The germline CDR1 and CDR2 sequences are MDHEN and SYDVKM. The CDR3 is 13 residues long. CDR3 sequence: CASSFRGLAEAFF. As DNA, the CDR3 is TGTGCCAGCAGTTTCAGAGGCTTAGCTGAAGCTTTCTTT.

The chain recombines TRBV9 with TRBJ2-2; perhaps TRBD1 as D (5 bases). With 3 bases removed from V and 0 bases from J, the gap between germline ends came to 15 bases. The CDR3 totals 17 residues. From germline, CDR1 is SGDLS and CDR2 YYNGEE. This CDR3 reads CASSEPLRQPNTGELFF. The CDR3 DNA is TGTGCCAGCAGCGAGCCCTTGCGACAGCCGAACACCGGGGAGCTGTTTTTT.

This clone was seen only a few times. The chain employs TRBV27 and TRBJ1-5, with TRBD1 matching over 7 bases. Germline V gene data show CDR1 as MNHEY and CDR2 as SMNVEV (reference sequence). The trim removed 5 bases at V and 2 bases at J, leaving 12 bases unmatched. The CDR3 consists of 17 residues. CDR3 nucleotide sequence: TGTGCCAGCAGTCCTACCACAGGGGCCCGGGGCAATCAGCCCCAGCATTTT. Residues: CASSPTTGARGNQPQHF.

The genes are TRBV7-3 and TRBJ2-1, with TRBD2 matching 10 bases. The CDR3 is 15 residues long. The germline V gene has CDR1 SGHTA and CDR2 FQGTGA. The J segment lost 4 bases and the V segment lost 5 bases, leaving 5 bases of the junction unmatched. CDR3 region: CASSKRTSGYNEQFF. CDR3 DNA: TGTGCCAGCAGCAAAAGGACTAGCGGATACAATGAGCAGTTCTTC.

The rearrangement uses TRBV25-1 and TRBJ1-1; 9 positions agree with TRBD1. V was pared by 6 bases and J by 5 bases, with 7 bases of the junction left unmatched. Per germline, CDR1 MGHDK and CDR2 SYGVNS. This CDR3 comprises 14 residues. This CDR3 reads CASRVQGAWTEAFF. The DNA for the CDR3 is TGTGCCAGCAGGGTACAGGGGGCGTGGACTGAAGCTTTCTTT.

This sequence joins TRBV19 and TRBJ1-5; D call uncertain. V lost 3 bases and J 0 bases, leaving 6 bases between the germline ends. This CDR3 has 14 amino acids. In germline, CDR1 is LNHDA, CDR2 SQIVND (reference sequence). The DNA of the CDR3 is TGTGCCAGTAGTATCCACGGTAGCAATCAGCCCCAGCATTTT. It yields the protein CASSIHGSNQPQHF.

The rearrangement links TRBV7-2 to TRBJ1-6, with D uncertain. The CDR3 sequence is 11 residues long. Trimming cost V 1 base and J 8 bases, with 0 bases left between them. The germline V gene has CDR1 SGHTA and CDR2 FQGNSA. Here the CDR3 DNA reads TGTGCCAGCAGCTTAGATTCACCCCTCCACTTT. Its protein is CASSLDSPLHF.

The chain has TRBV6-2 or TRBV6-3 and TRBJ1-2; 9 bases are shared with TRBD1. Germline V lookup: CDR1 MNHEY, CDR2 SVGEGT. V was clipped by 4 bases and J by 6 bases; unmatched bases: 6. This CDR3 is 14 amino acids long. The DNA of the CDR3 is TGTGCCAGCAGTTCCAGGACAGGGGAGGATGGCTACACCTTC. Its protein product is CASSSRTGEDGYTF.

The gene calls are TRBV12-3 or TRBV12-4 and TRBJ1-5; TRBD1 is a possible D gene (5 bases). CDR3 length equals 12 residues. The V gene lost 7 bases and the J gene lost 11 bases, with 15 bases spanning the gap. CDR3 protein: CASTLQGTAQHF. CDR3 DNA sequence: TGTGCCAGCACCCTCCAGGGAACGGCCCAGCATTTT.

This chain links TRBV27 with TRBJ1-5; a weak D match, TRBD1 (6 bases). The V end was cut by 4 bases, the J end by 7 bases, with 8 bases between. This CDR3 has 12 amino acids. CDR1 and CDR2 (germline): MNHEY, SMNVEV (reference sequence). Here the CDR3 DNA reads TGTGCCAGCAGTTACCAGGGGCAGCCCCAGCATTTT. This gives the protein CASSYQGQPQHF.

The rearrangement links TRBV7-2 to TRBJ2-3; 14 nucleotides line up with TRBD2. V dropped 3 bases and J dropped 4; count of bases not matched to a gene: 0. CDR3 size: 15 residues. CDR1 is SGHTA and CDR2 is FQGNSA in the germline V gene. This chain's CDR3 is CASSLGLAGADTQYF. The CDR3 bases are TGTGCCAGCAGCTTGGGACTAGCGGGAGCAGATACGCAGTATTTT.

V usage is TRBV30 and J usage is TRBJ1-3; maybe TRBD1 (5 bases). The germline CDR1 and CDR2 sequences are GTSNPN and SVGIG (reference sequence). The length of the CDR3 is 13 residues. V was trimmed by 5 bases and J by 0 bases, leaving 8 bases between them. The CDR3 DNA reads TGTGCCTGGTCGACAGTCTCTGGAAACACCATATATTTT. This translates into CAWSTVSGNTIYF.

The sample holds one count of this clone. The chain employs TRBV7-9 and TRBJ1-4; TRBD1 is a possible D gene (5 bases). V was pared by 6 bases and J by 0 bases, with 14 bases between. The CDR3 contains 16 residues. Germline CDR1 and CDR2: SEHNR and FQNEAQ (reference sequence). CDR3 in amino acids: CASSSRRGPTNEKLFF. As DNA, the CDR3 is TGTGCCAGCAGTAGTAGGAGGGGCCCAACTAATGAAAAACTGTTTTTT.

With regard to this clone: The junction departs from the called germline gene at one end, perhaps through a read error. The chain uses TRBV7-7 and TRBJ1-2; a possible D gene is TRBD1 (6 bases). CDR1 and CDR2 from the germline V gene are SSHAT and FNYEAQ (reference sequence). The CDR3 is 15 amino acids. CDR3 in amino acids: CASSPRRTVNYGYTF. The CDR3 DNA reads TGTGCTAGCAGCCCAAGAAGGACAGTAAACTATGGCTACACCTTC.

The V gene is TRBV30, the J gene TRBJ1-1; possibly TRBD1 for D (6 bases). The V and J ends lost 2 bases and 5 bases respectively, with 12 bases between them. Germline V gene data show CDR1 as GTSNPN and CDR2 as SVGIG (reference sequence). The CDR3 is made up of 13 amino acids. CDR3 protein: CAWSPGVQTEAFF. In DNA form, the CDR3 reads TGTGCCTGGAGTCCAGGGGTACAGACTGAAGCTTTCTTT.

J is TRBJ2-2 and V is TRBV7-3, with 7 bases fitting TRBD1. Losses at the gene ends were 4 bases for V and 5 bases for J; bases not matched to a gene: 7. This CDR3 has 15 amino acids. The V gene's germline CDR1 is SGHTA and CDR2 FQGTGA. The CDR3 DNA follows: TGTGCCAGCAGCTCAATGACAGGGAGAACCGGGGAGCTGTTTTTT. Translation: CASSSMTGRTGELFF.

This clone occurred once. The same CDR3 can be traced to other DNA sequences in this sample. The V call is TRBV4-2, the J call TRBJ2-7, with D uncertain. CDR1 is LGHNA and CDR2 is YNFKEQ in the germline V gene. V was cut by 1 base and J by 7 bases, with 8 bases left in between. CDR3 length: 12 amino acids. CDR3 loop: CASSQVTGEQYF. The DNA of the CDR3 is TGTGCCAGCAGCCAAGTCACTGGTGAGCAGTACTTC.

DNA of the CDR3: TGTGCCAGTAGTAACAACCGGGGCTCGGGGGGCACAGATACGCAGTATTTT. Amino acids: CASSNNRGSGGTDTQYF. The chain joins TRBV19 to TRBJ2-3, with D possibly being TRBD2 (6 bases). Deletions cut 4 bases from V and 1 base from J, with 18 bases between. The germline gives CDR1 LNHDA, CDR2 SQIVND (reference sequence). The CDR3 covers 17 residues.

The V and J genes are TRBV28 and TRBJ2-2; no clear D. The CDR3 covers 13 residues. Per germline, CDR1 MDHEN and CDR2 SYDVKM. V lost 4 bases and J lost 6, with 9 bases in between. The CDR3 DNA reads as TGTGCCAGCAGTTATATTACGGCCGGGGAGCTGTTTTTT. Translation: CASSYITAGELFF.

The CDR3 bases are TGTGCCAGTAGTATTGGGACTAGCGGGAGATCAGATACGCAGTATTTT. Residues: CASSIGTSGRSDTQYF. The chain is built from TRBV19 and TRBJ2-3; TRBD2 aligns across 14 bases. CDR3 size: 16 residues. Trimming at V came to 3 bases and at J to 4 bases, leaving 3 bases not matched to a gene. CDR1 is LNHDA and CDR2 is SQIVND in the germline V gene (reference sequence). Complete variable domain (other parts from reference TRBV19 and TRBJ2-3): DGGITQSPKYLFRKEGQNVTLSCEQNLNHDAMYWYRQDPGQGLRLIYYSQIVNDFQKGDIAEGYSVSREKKESFPLTVTSAQKNPTAFYLCASSIGTSGRSDTQYFGPGTRLTVL.

The J gene is TRBJ1-2, the V gene TRBV19; 7 nucleotides match TRBD1. Germline loops: CDR1 LNHDA, CDR2 SQIVND (reference sequence). The trim removed 5 bases at V and 2 bases at J, leaving 5 bases unmatched. The CDR3 is made up of 14 amino acids. CDR3 protein: CASSLGQTNYGYTF. CDR3 coding DNA: TGTGCCAGTAGTCTGGGACAGACCAACTATGGCTACACCTTC.

The chain is built from TRBV7-9 and TRBJ1-2, with D possibly TRBD1 on 5 matching bases. The V end lost 5 bases, the J end lost 0 bases, and 10 bases lay between the germline ends. CDR1 SEHNR and CDR2 FQNEAQ come from the germline V gene (reference sequence). CDR3 length equals 14 residues. The CDR3 region is CASSLRGANYGYTF. The CDR3 DNA sequence: TGTGCCAGCAGCCTTAGGGGAGCTAACTATGGCTACACCTTC.

The chain employs TRBV6-1 and TRBJ2-3; no clear D. Germline CDR1 reads MNHNS; CDR2 reads SASEGT. The CDR3 sequence is 14 residues long. With 1 base removed from V and 2 bases from J, the gap between germline ends came to 7 bases. CDR3: CASSEDRDTDTQYF. The CDR3, as DNA: TGTGCCAGCAGTGAAGACAGAGACACAGATACGCAGTATTTT.